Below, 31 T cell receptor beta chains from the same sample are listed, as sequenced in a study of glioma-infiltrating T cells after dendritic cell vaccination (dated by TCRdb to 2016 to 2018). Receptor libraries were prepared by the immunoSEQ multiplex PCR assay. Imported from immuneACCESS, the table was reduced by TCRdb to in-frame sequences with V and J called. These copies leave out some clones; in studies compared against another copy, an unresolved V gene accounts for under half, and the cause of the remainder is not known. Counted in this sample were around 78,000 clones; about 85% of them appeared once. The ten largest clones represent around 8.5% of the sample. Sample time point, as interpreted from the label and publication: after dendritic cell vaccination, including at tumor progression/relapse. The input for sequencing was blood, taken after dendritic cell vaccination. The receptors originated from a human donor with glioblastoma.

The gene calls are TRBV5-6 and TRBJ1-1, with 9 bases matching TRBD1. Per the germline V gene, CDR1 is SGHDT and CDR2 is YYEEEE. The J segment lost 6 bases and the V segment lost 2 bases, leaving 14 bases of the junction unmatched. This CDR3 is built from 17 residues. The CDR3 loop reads CASSFRSIRDRAAEAFF. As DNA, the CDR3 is TGTGCCAGCAGCTTTCGTTCAATCCGGGACAGGGCCGCTGAAGCTTTCTTT.

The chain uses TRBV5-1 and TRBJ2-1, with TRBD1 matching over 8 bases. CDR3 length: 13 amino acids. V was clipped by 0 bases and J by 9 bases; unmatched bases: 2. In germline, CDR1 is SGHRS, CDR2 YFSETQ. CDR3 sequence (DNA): TGCGCCAGCAGCTTGGGGACAGGGATTGAGCAGTTCTTC. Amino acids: CASSLGTGIEQFF.

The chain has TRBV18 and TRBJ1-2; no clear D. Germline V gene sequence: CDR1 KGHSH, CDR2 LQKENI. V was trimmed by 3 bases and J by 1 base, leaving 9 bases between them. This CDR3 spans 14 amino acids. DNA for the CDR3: TGTGCCAGCTCACCCCGAACGGGTAACTATGGCTACACCTTC. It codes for CASSPRTGNYGYTF.

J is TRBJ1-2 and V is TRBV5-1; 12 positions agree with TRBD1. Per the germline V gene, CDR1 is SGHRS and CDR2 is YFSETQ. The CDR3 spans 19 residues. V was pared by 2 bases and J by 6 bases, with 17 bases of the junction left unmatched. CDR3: CASSFSPRDRGLQSDGYTF. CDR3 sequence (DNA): TGCGCCAGCAGCTTCTCACCTCGGGACAGGGGGCTTCAAAGCGATGGCTACACCTTC.

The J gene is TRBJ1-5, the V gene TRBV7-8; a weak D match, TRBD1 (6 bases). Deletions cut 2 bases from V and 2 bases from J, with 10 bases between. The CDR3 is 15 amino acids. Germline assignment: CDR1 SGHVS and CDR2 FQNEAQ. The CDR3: CASSLQGTGNQPQHF. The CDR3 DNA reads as TGTGCCAGCAGCTTACAGGGGACGGGCAATCAGCCCCAGCATTTT. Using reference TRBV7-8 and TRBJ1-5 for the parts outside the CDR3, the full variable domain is GAGVSQSPRYKVAKRGQDVALRCDPISGHVSLFWYQQALGQGPEFLTYFQNEAQLDKSGLPSDRFFAERPEGSVSTLKIQRTQQEDSAVYLCASSLQGTGNQPQHFGDGTRLSIL.

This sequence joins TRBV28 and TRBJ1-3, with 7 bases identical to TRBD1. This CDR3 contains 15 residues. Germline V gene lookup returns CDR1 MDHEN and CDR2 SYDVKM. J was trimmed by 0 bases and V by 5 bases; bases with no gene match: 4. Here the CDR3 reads CASSGDSYSGNTIYF. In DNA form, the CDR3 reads TGTGCCAGCAGTGGGGACAGTTACTCTGGAAACACCATATATTTT.

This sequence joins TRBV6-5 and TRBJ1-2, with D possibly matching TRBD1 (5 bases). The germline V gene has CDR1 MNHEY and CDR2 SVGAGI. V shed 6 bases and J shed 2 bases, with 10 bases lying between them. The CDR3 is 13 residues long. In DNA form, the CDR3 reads TGTGCCAGCAGCCAACAGGAGAACTATGGCTACACCTTC. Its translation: CASSQQENYGYTF.

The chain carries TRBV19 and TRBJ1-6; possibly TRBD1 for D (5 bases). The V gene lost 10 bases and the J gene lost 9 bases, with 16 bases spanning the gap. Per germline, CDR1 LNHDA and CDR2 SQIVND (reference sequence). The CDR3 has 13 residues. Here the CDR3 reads CATRQSFVSPLHF. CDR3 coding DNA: TGTGCCACCAGACAGTCCTTTGTTTCACCCCTCCACTTT.

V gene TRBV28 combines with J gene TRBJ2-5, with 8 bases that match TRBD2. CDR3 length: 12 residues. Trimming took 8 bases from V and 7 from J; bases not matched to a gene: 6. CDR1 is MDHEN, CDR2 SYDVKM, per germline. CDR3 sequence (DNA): TGTGCCAGCGTCCGGGCGGGGGGGACCCAGTACTTC. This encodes CASVRAGGTQYF.

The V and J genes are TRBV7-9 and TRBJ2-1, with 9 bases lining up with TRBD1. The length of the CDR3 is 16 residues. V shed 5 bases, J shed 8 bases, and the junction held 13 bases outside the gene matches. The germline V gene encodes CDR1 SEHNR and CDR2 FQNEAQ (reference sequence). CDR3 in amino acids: CASSQFGTGYLYEQFF. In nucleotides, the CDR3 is TGTGCCAGCAGCCAGTTTGGGACAGGGTACCTATATGAGCAGTTCTTC.

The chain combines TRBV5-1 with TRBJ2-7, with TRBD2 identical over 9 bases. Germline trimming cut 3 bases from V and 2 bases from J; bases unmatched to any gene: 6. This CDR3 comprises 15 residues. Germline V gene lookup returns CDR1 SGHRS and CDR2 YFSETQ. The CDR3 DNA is TGCGCCAGCAGCTATGATATAGCGGGGGCCTACGAGCAGTACTTC. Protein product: CASSYDIAGAYEQYF. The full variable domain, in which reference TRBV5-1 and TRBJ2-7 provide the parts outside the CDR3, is KAGVTQTPRYLIKTRGQQVTLSCSPISGHRSVSWYQQTPGQGLQFLFEYFSETQRNKGNFPGRFSGRQFSNSRSEMNVSTLELGDSALYLCASSYDIAGAYEQYFGPGTRLTVT.

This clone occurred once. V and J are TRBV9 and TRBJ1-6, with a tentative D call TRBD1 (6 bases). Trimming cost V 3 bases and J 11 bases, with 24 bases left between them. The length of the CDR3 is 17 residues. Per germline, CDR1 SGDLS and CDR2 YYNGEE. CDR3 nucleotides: TGTGCCAGCAGCGGAAAAAACGAGAACAGGGCTCGGGCACCCCTCCACTTT. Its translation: CASSGKNENRARAPLHF.

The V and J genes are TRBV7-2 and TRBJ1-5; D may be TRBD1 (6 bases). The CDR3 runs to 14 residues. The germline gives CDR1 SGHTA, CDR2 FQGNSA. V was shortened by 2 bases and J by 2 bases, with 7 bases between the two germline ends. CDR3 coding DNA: TGTGCCAGCAGCTTACAGGGGCGCAATCAGCCCCAGCATTTT. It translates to CASSLQGRNQPQHF.

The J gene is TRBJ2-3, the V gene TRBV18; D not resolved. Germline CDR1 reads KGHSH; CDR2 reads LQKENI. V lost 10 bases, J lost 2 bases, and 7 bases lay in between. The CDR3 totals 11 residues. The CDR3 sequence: CATRSTDTQYF. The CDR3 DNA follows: TGTGCCACTAGATCCACAGATACGCAGTATTTT.

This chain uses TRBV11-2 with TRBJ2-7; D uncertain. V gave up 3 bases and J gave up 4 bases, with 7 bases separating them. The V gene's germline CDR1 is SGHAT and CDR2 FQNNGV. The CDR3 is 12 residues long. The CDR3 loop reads CASSFSTYEQYF. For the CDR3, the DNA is TGTGCCAGCAGCTTCTCCACATACGAGCAGTACTTC.

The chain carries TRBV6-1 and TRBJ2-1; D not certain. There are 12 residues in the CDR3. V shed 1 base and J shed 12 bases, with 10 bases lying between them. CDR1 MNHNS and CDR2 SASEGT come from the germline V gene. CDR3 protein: CASSEGAIRQFF. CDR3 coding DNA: TGTGCCAGCAGTGAAGGGGCTATTCGGCAGTTCTTC.

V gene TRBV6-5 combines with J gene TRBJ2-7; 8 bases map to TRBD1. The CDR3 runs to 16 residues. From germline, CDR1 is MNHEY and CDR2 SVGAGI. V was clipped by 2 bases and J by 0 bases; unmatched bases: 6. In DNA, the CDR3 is TGTGCCAGCAGTTACACTCGGGACAGGTCCTCCTACGAGCAGTACTTC. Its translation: CASSYTRDRSSYEQYF.

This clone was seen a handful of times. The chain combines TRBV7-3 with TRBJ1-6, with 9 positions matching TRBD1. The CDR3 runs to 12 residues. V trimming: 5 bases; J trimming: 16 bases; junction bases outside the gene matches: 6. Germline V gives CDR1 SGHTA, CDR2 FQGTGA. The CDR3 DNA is TGTGCCAGCAGCCCTACAGGGGGCCGACTCCACTTT. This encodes CASSPTGGRLHF.

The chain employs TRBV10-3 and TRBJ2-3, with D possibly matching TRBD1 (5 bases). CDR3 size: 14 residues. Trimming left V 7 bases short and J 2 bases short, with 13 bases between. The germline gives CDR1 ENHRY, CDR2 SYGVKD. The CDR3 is CAIKQTENTDTQYF. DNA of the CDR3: TGTGCCATCAAACAGACAGAAAACACAGATACGCAGTATTTT.

The CDR3 sequence is CASSYQGRGSYNEQFF. CDR3 DNA: TGCGCCAGCAGCTACCAGGGCAGGGGCTCCTACAATGAGCAGTTCTTC. The chain carries TRBV5-1 and TRBJ2-1, with D tentatively TRBD1 (6 bases). V lost 3 bases and J 0 bases, leaving 13 bases between the germline ends. The germline V gene has CDR1 SGHRS and CDR2 YFSETQ. The CDR3 has 16 residues.

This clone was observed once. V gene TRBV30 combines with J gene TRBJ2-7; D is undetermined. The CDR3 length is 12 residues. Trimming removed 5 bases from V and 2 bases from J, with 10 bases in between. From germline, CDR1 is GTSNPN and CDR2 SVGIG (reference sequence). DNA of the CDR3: TGTGCCTGGGGCAGTGGAGCCTACGAGCAGTACTTC. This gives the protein CAWGSGAYEQYF.

The chain's CDR3 is CASSSRNQPQHF. CDR3 DNA sequence: TGTGCCAGTTCCAGTCGCAATCAGCCCCAGCATTTT. This sequence joins TRBV7-9 and TRBJ1-5, with D uncertain. V dropped 9 bases and J dropped 2 bases, with 8 bases sitting between them. This CDR3 spans 12 amino acids. Germline V gene lookup returns CDR1 SEHNR and CDR2 FQNEAQ (reference sequence).

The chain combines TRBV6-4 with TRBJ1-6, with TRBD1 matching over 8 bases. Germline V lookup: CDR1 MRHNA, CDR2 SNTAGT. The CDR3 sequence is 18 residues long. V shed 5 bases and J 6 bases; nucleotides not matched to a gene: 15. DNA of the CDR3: TGTGCCAGCAGTAAACCGGGACAGGAGAGCCCTATTAATTCACCCCTCCACTTT. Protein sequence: CASSKPGQESPINSPLHF.

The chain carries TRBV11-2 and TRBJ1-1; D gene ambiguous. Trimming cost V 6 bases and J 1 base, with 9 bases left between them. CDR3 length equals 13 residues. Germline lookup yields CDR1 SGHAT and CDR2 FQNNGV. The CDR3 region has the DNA TGTGCCAGCAGACGAGTCGGGAACACTGAAGCTTTCTTT. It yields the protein CASRRVGNTEAFF.

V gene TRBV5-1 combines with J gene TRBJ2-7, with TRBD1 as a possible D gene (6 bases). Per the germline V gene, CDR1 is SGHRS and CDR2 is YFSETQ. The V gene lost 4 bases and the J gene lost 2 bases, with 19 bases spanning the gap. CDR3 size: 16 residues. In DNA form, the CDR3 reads TGCGCCAGCAGCCAATGGGGTCCGACAGGTACCTACGAGCAGTACTTC. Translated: CASSQWGPTGTYEQYF.

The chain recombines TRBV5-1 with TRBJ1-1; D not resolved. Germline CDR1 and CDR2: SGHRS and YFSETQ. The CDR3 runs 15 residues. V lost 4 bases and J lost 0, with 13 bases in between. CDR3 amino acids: CASSQVGGLNTEAFF. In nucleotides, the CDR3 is TGCGCCAGCAGCCAGGTGGGTGGGCTGAACACTGAAGCTTTCTTT.

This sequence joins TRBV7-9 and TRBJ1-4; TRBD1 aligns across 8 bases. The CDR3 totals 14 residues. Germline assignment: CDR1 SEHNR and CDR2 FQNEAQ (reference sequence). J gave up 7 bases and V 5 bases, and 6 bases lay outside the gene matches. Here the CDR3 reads CASSPGGGFEKLFF. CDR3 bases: TGTGCCAGCAGCCCAGGGGGCGGTTTTGAAAAACTGTTTTTT. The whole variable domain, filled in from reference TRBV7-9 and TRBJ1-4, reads DTGVSQNPRHKITKRGQNVTFRCDPISEHNRLYWYRQTLGQGPEFLTYFQNEAQLEKSRLLSDRFSAERPKGSFSTLEIQRTEQGDSAMYLCASSPGGGFEKLFFGSGTQLSVL.

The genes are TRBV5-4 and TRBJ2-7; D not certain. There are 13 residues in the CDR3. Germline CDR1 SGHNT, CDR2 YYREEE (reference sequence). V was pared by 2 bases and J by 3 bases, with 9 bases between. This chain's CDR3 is CASSFGDNYEQYF. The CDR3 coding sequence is TGTGCCAGCAGCTTCGGCGACAACTACGAGCAGTACTTC.

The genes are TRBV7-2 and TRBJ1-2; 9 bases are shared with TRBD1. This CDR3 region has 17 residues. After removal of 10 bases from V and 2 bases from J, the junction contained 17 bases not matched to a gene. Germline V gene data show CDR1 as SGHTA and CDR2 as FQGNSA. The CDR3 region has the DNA TGTGCCACCCTCGCCTCCGGGACAGGGTCATCAAACTATGGCTACACCTTC. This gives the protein CATLASGTGSSNYGYTF.

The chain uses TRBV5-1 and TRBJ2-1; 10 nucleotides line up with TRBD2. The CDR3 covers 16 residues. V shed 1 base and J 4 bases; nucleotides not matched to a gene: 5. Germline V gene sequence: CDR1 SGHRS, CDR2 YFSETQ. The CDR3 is CASSLMSGRAYNEQFF. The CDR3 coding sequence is TGCGCCAGCAGCTTGATGAGCGGGAGGGCTTACAATGAGCAGTTCTTC.

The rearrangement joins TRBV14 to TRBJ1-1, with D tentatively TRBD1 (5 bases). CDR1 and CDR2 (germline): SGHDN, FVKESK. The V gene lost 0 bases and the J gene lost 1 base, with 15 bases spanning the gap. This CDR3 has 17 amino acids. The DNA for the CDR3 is TGTGCCAGCAGCCAAGAAGATAGGGGTATTGAGAACACTGAAGCTTTCTTT. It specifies CASSQEDRGIENTEAFF.